This T cell receptor (beta chain) was identified in a study of blood T cell repertoires in COVID-19. How the authors handled the data: Cell counts per sample came from amplifying reference gene primers. Assay: immunoSEQ multiplex PCR; the TCRdb copy retains only in-frame clones and omits some. V, J and clone size are taken as reported in that table, and D and trimming were inferred from the DNA itself. The sample records approximately 170,000 clones, around 67% being singletons. Regarding this clone: The identical CDR3 is also encoded by other nucleotide sequences in the sample.

Germline V lookup: CDR1 SGHTA, CDR2 FQGNSA. This CDR3 contains 15 residues. V lost 1 base, J lost 8 bases, and 6 bases stayed unmatched. Sequenced: peripheral blood. The clonotype comes from an elderly woman with acute or convalescent COVID-19. This rearrangement joins TRBV7-2 to TRBJ1-4, with 8 positions matching TRBD1. CDR3: CASSLGGQGGEKLFF. The CDR3 DNA reads as TGTGCCAGCAGCTTAGGAGGACAGGGAGGGGAAAAACTGTTTTTT. The full variable domain, its missing parts supplied by reference TRBV7-2 and TRBJ1-4, is GAGVSQSPSNKVTEKGKDVELRCDPISGHTALYWYRQSLGQGLEFLIYFQGNSAPDKSGLPSDRFSAERTGGSVSTLTIQRTQQEDSAVYLCASSLGGQGGEKLFFGSGTQLSVL.